A single sample gave rise to the 24 T cell receptor beta chains below, sequenced in a study of T cells after yellow fever vaccination. TCRdb called the 5' RACE reads again in MiXCR, with one record for every CDR3 protein. The table records roughly 300,000 distinct CDR3 sequences, around 6.8% of them present only once. The sequenced sample was PBMCs, obtained around 45 days after the first yellow fever vaccination. These receptors were taken from a man aged 18 to 30 who received the YFV17D yellow fever vaccine.

The genes are TRBV5-4 and TRBJ1-2; D is undetermined. In germline, CDR1 is SGHNT, CDR2 YYREEE (reference sequence). The CDR3 length is 14 residues. Trimming cost V 4 bases and J 0 bases, with 10 bases left between them. DNA of the CDR3: TGTGCCAGCAGCATCCCCCTAGCTAACTATGGCTACACCTTC. This sequence encodes CASSIPLANYGYTF.

This clonotype was seen a handful of times. This rearrangement joins TRBV12-3 or TRBV12-4 to TRBJ1-5; D gene ambiguous. Deletions cut 2 bases from V and 7 bases from J, with 9 bases between. CDR3 length: 13 residues. Here the CDR3 reads CASSLRVYQPQHF. The CDR3 coding sequence is TGTGCCAGCAGTTTAAGGGTTTACCAGCCCCAGCATTTT.

This clonotype turned up a few times. The V gene is TRBV28, the J gene TRBJ1-6; D remains unclear. Trimming took 4 bases from V and 17 from J, leaving 15 bases between them. The CDR3 loop spans 12 amino acids. Germline V gives CDR1 MDHEN, CDR2 SYDVKM. The CDR3 DNA follows: TGTGCCAGCAGTTCTCCCCCCTGGGGTTTCCACTTT. Residues: CASSSPPWGFHF.

This clonotype has at least ten counts. The chain carries TRBV20-1 and TRBJ2-2, with D uncertain. Germline CDR1 and CDR2: DFQATT and SNEGSKA (reference sequence). The length of the CDR3 is 12 residues. V was clipped by 5 bases and J by 4 bases, with 8 bases between them. This CDR3 is CSASDLTGELFF. For the CDR3, the DNA is TGCAGTGCTTCCGACCTCACCGGGGAGCTGTTTTTT.

The sample holds many counts of this clonotype. The chain has TRBV20-1 and TRBJ2-7, with D possibly matching TRBD1 (6 bases). The CDR3 extends over 15 amino acids. CDR1 and CDR2 from the germline V gene are DFQATT and SNEGSKA (reference sequence). Between the trimmed V and J ends, which lost 6 bases and 3 bases, there was a span of 21 bases. CDR3 in amino acids: CSAKGSRQENYEQYF. CDR3 bases: TGCAGTGCGAAGGGGAGTAGACAGGAGAACTACGAGCAGTACTTC.

There are a few counts of this clonotype. As DNA, the CDR3 is TGTGCCAGCAGCACTGACAGGGGGGAGACCCAGTACTTC. Translation: CASSTDRGETQYF. The chain joins TRBV5-4 to TRBJ2-5, with TRBD1 matching 9 bases. The junction had 3 bases not matched to a gene; V was cut back by 4 bases and J by 5 bases. This CDR3 contains 13 residues. Germline CDR1 is SGHNT and CDR2 is YYREEE (reference sequence).

In its sample, this clonotype was seen many times. J is TRBJ2-7 and V is TRBV28, with TRBD1 matching over 8 bases. J gave up 3 bases and V 3 bases, and 4 bases lay outside the gene matches. The CDR3 spans 14 residues. Germline CDR1 is MDHEN and CDR2 is SYDVKM. The chain's CDR3 is CASSFTDRDYEQYV. In DNA, the CDR3 is TGTGCCAGCAGTTTTACGGACAGGGACTACGAGCAGTACGTC.

This clonotype was observed a handful of times. CDR3 amino acids: CASRNTQLGTEAFF. In DNA, the CDR3 is TGTGCCAGCAGAAACACCCAGCTAGGCACTGAAGCTTTCTTT. This chain links TRBV6-1 with TRBJ1-1; no clear D gene. Trimming removed 6 bases from V and 4 bases from J, with 15 bases in between. Per germline, CDR1 MNHNS and CDR2 SASEGT. This CDR3 comprises 14 residues.

This clonotype has only one observation. V usage is TRBV4-1 and J usage is TRBJ1-6; D remains ambiguous. The CDR3 extends over 13 amino acids. V was trimmed by 2 bases and J by 9 bases, leaving 8 bases between them. In germline, CDR1 is MGHRA, CDR2 YSYEKL. CDR3 region: CASSQTATSPLHF. The DNA of the CDR3 is TGCGCCAGCAGCCAAACAGCCACTTCACCCCTCCACTTT.

This chain links TRBV11-2 with TRBJ2-2; the D gene is possibly TRBD1 (5 bases). This CDR3 contains 15 residues. The germline V and J ends were trimmed by 2 bases and 8 bases, with 15 bases remaining between them. CDR1 and CDR2 from the germline V gene are SGHAT and FQNNGV. The CDR3 region is CASSLLSGRWGELFF. DNA of the CDR3: TGTGCCAGCAGCTTACTATCAGGGCGGTGGGGGGAGCTGTTTTTT.

The CDR3 sequence is CASSQGQGPTYEQYF. The CDR3 nucleotides read TGTGCCAGCAGCCAAGGACAGGGCCCAACCTACGAGCAGTACTTC. This chain connects TRBV14 to TRBJ2-7; TRBD1 agrees at 7 bases. CDR3 size: 15 residues. Trimming at V came to 1 base and at J to 2 bases, leaving 5 bases not matched to a gene. From germline, CDR1 is SGHDN and CDR2 FVKESK.

The chain is built from TRBV5-6 and TRBJ1-2; D ambiguous. The ends were cut back, 4 bases at V and 4 bases at J, with 14 bases in the middle. The CDR3 contains 14 residues. Germline-derived CDR1 and CDR2 are SGHDT and YYEEEE. DNA for the CDR3: TGTGCCAGCAGCCCCGGGCGCCCCTGCTATGGCTACACCTTC. Amino acids: CASSPGRPCYGYTF.

The table lists this clonotype with a few counts. This chain connects TRBV6-1 to TRBJ2-5; D unclear. Germline assignment: CDR1 MNHNS and CDR2 SASEGT. Trimming shortened V by 6 bases and J by 5 bases, and 16 bases separated the two germline ends. There are 14 residues in the CDR3. DNA of the CDR3: TGTGCCAGCAGCTTGACGGCTTCCCGGGAGACCCAGTACTTC. As protein: CASSLTASRETQYF.

This clonotype occurred many times. The rearrangement uses TRBV12-3 or TRBV12-4 and TRBJ2-7, with D maybe TRBD1 (6 bases). The CDR3 runs to 12 residues. Deletions cut 6 bases from V and 2 bases from J, with 8 bases between. CDR3 amino acids: CASSRDTYEQYF. DNA of the CDR3: TGTGCCAGCAGCCGGGACACCTACGAGCAGTACTTC.

This chain joins TRBV28 and TRBJ2-4; D call uncertain. Germline V gives CDR1 MDHEN, CDR2 SYDVKM. The CDR3 totals 15 residues. The V and J ends lost 5 bases and 1 base respectively, with 12 bases between them. Here the CDR3 DNA reads TGTGCCAGCAGTCCGGGTACGAGGGCCAAAAACATTCAGTACTTC. It encodes CASSPGTRAKNIQYF.

This chain links TRBV20-1 with TRBJ1-1; a weak D match, TRBD1 (6 bases). Per germline, CDR1 DFQATT and CDR2 SNEGSKA (reference sequence). This CDR3 contains 15 residues. The V gene lost 2 bases and the J gene lost 4 bases, with 17 bases spanning the gap. Here the CDR3 reads CSARSVGQGSTEAFF. The CDR3 nucleotides read TGCAGTGCTAGATCGGTGGGGCAGGGGAGCACTGAAGCTTTCTTT.

This clonotype was counted ten times or more. The chain recombines TRBV7-2 with TRBJ1-2; D is ambiguous. The V gene lost 5 bases and the J gene lost 7 bases, with 11 bases spanning the gap. CDR3 size: 12 residues. Germline lookup yields CDR1 SGHTA and CDR2 FQGNSA. CDR3 DNA sequence: TGTGCCAGCAGCGCTCGGGAGGCTGGCTACACCTTC. Translation gives CASSAREAGYTF.

This clonotype has a handful of counts. The V gene is TRBV6-5, the J gene TRBJ1-2; tentatively, D is TRBD1 (5 bases). The germline V gene encodes CDR1 MNHEY and CDR2 SVGAGI. The CDR3 runs to 12 residues. The germline V and J ends were trimmed by 8 bases and 4 bases, with 11 bases remaining between them. As DNA, the CDR3 is TGTGCCAGCGGACATCTAGCCTATGGCTACACCTTC. Amino acid sequence: CASGHLAYGYTF.

CDR3 coding DNA: TGTGCCAGCAGTTTAACGCAGGGTAAAAGGGCCAAAAACATTCAGTACTTC. This translates into CASSLTQGKRAKNIQYF. The chain uses TRBV28 and TRBJ2-4; possibly TRBD1 for D (5 bases). The CDR3 is 17 amino acids. Germline CDR1 reads MDHEN; CDR2 reads SYDVKM. V was cut by 2 bases and J by 1 base, with 15 bases left in between.

This chain uses TRBV7-2 with TRBJ1-5; 8 nucleotides match TRBD1. V lost 5 bases, J lost 7 bases, and 7 bases stayed unmatched. Germline V lookup: CDR1 SGHTA, CDR2 FQGNSA. The CDR3 spans 14 residues. In DNA, the CDR3 is TGTGCCAGCAGCACCGACAGGGGTACACAGCCCCAGCATTTT. Encoded protein: CASSTDRGTQPQHF.

The chain carries TRBV3-1 and TRBJ2-1, with D unclear. Trimming stripped 0 bases from V and 1 base from J, with 7 bases between. Germline values: CDR1 LGHDT, CDR2 YNNKEL (reference sequence). The CDR3 contains 15 residues. The CDR3 DNA sequence: TGTGCCAGCAGCCAAGAATGGCCGTCCTACAATGAGCAGTTCTTC. This encodes CASSQEWPSYNEQFF.

This clonotype was seen repeatedly, ten times or more. This chain uses TRBV5-1 with TRBJ2-3, with D uncertain. Germline V gene data show CDR1 as SGHRS and CDR2 as YFSETQ. The CDR3 is made up of 12 amino acids. With 9 bases removed from V and 5 bases from J, the gap between germline ends came to 13 bases. The CDR3 reads CANPPYGDTQYF. Written as DNA, the CDR3 is TGCGCCAACCCCCCCTATGGAGATACGCAGTATTTT.

The table lists this clonotype with many counts. The chain has TRBV5-6 and TRBJ1-4; TRBD1 might be the D (5 bases). This CDR3 has 13 residues. In germline, CDR1 is SGHDT, CDR2 YYEEEE. V was cut by 0 bases and J by 7 bases, with 7 bases left in between. This CDR3 is CASSLARGEKLFF. CDR3 DNA: TGTGCCAGCAGCTTGGCGAGGGGTGAAAAACTGTTTTTT.

This clonotype was seen a handful of times. This chain joins TRBV10-2 and TRBJ2-3; the match to TRBD2 covers 11 bases. CDR3 size: 16 residues. CDR1 is WSHSY, CDR2 SAAADI, per germline. Trimming took 8 bases from V and 4 from J; bases not matched to a gene: 11. CDR3 region: CASLSGGGASADTQYF. The CDR3 nucleotides read TGCGCCAGCCTTAGCGGGGGGGGGGCCTCGGCAGATACGCAGTATTTT.